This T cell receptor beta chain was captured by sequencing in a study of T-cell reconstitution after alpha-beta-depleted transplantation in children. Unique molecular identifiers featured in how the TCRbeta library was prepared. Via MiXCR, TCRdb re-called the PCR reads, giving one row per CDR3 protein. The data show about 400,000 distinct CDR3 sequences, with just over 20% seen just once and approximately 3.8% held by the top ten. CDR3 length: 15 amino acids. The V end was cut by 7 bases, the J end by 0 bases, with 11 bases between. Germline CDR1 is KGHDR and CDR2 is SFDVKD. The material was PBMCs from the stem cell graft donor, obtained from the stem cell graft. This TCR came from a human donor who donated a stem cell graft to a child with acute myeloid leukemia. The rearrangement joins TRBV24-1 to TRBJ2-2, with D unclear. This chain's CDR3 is CATSLRNANTGELFF. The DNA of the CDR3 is TGTGCCACCAGCCTACGAAACGCGAACACCGGGGAGCTGTTTTTT.